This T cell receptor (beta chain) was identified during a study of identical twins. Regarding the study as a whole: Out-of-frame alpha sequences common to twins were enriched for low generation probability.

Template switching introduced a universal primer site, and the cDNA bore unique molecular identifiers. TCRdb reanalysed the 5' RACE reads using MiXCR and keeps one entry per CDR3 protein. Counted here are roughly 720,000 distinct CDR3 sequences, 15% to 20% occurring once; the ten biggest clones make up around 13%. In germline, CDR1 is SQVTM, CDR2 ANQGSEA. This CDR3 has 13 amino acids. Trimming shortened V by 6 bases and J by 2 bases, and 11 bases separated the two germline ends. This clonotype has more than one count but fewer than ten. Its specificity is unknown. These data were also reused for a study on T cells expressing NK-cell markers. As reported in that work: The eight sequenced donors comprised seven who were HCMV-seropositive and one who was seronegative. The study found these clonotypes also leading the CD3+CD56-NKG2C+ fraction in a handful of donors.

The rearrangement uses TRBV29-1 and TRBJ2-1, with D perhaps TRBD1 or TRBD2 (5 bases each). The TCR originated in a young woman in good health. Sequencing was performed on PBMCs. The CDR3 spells CSVPRDAYNEQFF. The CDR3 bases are TGCAGCGTCCCCCGGGACGCCTACAATGAGCAGTTCTTC.